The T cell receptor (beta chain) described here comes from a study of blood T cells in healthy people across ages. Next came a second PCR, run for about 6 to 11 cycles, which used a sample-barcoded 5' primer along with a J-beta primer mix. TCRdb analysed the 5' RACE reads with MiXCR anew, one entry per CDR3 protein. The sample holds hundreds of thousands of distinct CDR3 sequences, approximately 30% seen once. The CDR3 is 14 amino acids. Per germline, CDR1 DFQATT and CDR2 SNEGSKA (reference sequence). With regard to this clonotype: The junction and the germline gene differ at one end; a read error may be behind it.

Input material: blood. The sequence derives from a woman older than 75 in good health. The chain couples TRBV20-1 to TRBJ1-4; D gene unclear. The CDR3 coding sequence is TGCAATGCTAGAGATCCGGACGGGGATGAAAAACTGTTTTTT. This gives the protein CNARDPDGDEKLFF.